This T cell receptor beta chain was recorded in a study of PD-L1 blockade in urothelial cancer. The method was immunoSEQ multiplex PCR; TCRdb's version includes in-frame clones alone and lacks a portion of them. Among about 120,000 clones listed, 86% were seen once. Time point given: peripheral blood 6 weeks after treatment start. From germline, CDR1 is SGDLS and CDR2 YYNGEE. CDR3 length equals 14 residues. The V gene end was trimmed by 3 bases and the J gene end by 8 bases; junction bases not matched to a gene: 7. The sequencing used PBMCs, collected around atezolizumab (anti-PD-L1) treatment. The receptor's source is a man between 50 and 59 years old with urothelial cancer. The gene calls are TRBV9 and TRBJ2-1; 8 bases map to TRBD2. The CDR3 nucleotides read TGTGCCAGCAGCGCGCGGGAGGATCGGCATGAGCAGTTCTTC. Encoded protein: CASSAREDRHEQFF.